The 23 T cell receptor beta chains listed next were all sequenced from one sample in a study of CD8 T cells in Susac syndrome. The RNA, roughly 0.45 to 1 ug, was put through reverse transcription using random hexamers. TCRdb fed the immunoSEQ multiplex PCR reads into MiXCR, producing one record per CDR3 protein. This sample has 100,000 to 150,000 distinct CDR3 sequences; 90% to 95% occur once, and the top ten carry more than 0.095%. Input material: CD4+ T cells from PBMCs. The receptors were gathered from a human donor in good health.

In DNA, the CDR3 is TGTGCCAGCAGTTATAGCGGGGGCGGATCCTACGAGCAGTACTTC. This gives the protein CASSYSGGGSYEQYF. The chain has TRBV6-1 and TRBJ2-7, with TRBD2 matching 9 bases. This CDR3 contains 15 residues. The ends lost 5 bases at V and 1 base at J; junction bases unmatched: 6. Germline V gene lookup returns CDR1 MNHNS and CDR2 SASEGT.

The chain joins TRBV7-9 to TRBJ2-1; D perhaps matches TRBD2 (5 bases). Trimming shortened V by 0 bases and J by 12 bases, and 12 bases separated the two germline ends. There are 13 residues in the CDR3. CDR1 is SEHNR and CDR2 is FQNEAQ in the germline V gene (reference sequence). The CDR3 protein is CASSLAGAMGQFF. Written as DNA, the CDR3 is TGTGCCAGCAGCTTAGCGGGAGCGATGGGGCAGTTCTTC.

This chain joins TRBV14 and TRBJ1-3; no definite D call. CDR1 and CDR2 (germline): SGHDN, FVKESK. Trimming took 0 bases from V and 10 from J, leaving 10 bases between them. The CDR3 is made up of 13 amino acids. CDR3 loop: CASSQDGGRTIYF. CDR3 coding DNA: TGTGCCAGCAGCCAAGACGGTGGGAGGACCATATATTTT. Supplemented by reference TRBV14 and TRBJ1-3, the full variable domain reads EAGVTQFPSHSVIEKGQTVTLRCDPISGHDNLYWYRRVMGKEIKFLLHFVKESKQDESGMPNNRFLAERTGGTYSTLKVQPAELEDSGVYFCASSQDGGRTIYFGEGSWLTVV.

The gene calls are TRBV5-1 and TRBJ2-2; 13 positions match TRBD2. Germline V gene lookup returns CDR1 SGHRS and CDR2 YFSETQ. V lost 4 bases, J lost 6 bases, and 9 bases stayed unmatched. The CDR3 runs 17 residues. CDR3 sequence reads: CASSPGLAGAGSGELFF. CDR3 DNA sequence: TGCGCCAGCAGCCCCGGACTAGCGGGAGCGGGTTCCGGGGAGCTGTTTTTT.

This chain connects TRBV6-6 to TRBJ1-3; 7 nucleotides align to TRBD1. There are 15 residues in the CDR3. Trimming took 5 bases from V and 1 from J; bases not matched to a gene: 5. Germline V gives CDR1 MNHNY, CDR2 SVGAGI (reference sequence). CDR3 region: CASSIGGASGNTIYF. The DNA of the CDR3 is TGTGCCAGCAGTATAGGGGGCGCGTCTGGAAACACCATATATTTT.

Concerning this clonotype itself: One end of the junction fails to match germline, which may point to a read error. The chain recombines TRBV24-1 with TRBJ2-1; the match to TRBD2 covers 13 bases. The CDR3 is made up of 15 amino acids. Germline V lookup: CDR1 KGHDR, CDR2 SFDVKD. CDR3 DNA sequence: TGTGCCACCAGTGACCGCCCGGGACTAGCGGGACAGGGACTCTTC. Amino acid sequence: CATSDRPGLAGQGLF.

This clonotype was counted once. CDR3 nucleotides: TGCGCCAGCAGCCAAGCGGCGACCCCCGTAAACAATGAGCAGTTCTTC. Translation: CASSQAATPVNNEQFF. The V gene is TRBV4-1, the J gene TRBJ2-1; unclear D gene. Trimming removed 1 base from V and 5 bases from J, with 15 bases in between. The germline gives CDR1 MGHRA, CDR2 YSYEKL. The CDR3 is 16 amino acids.

V and J are TRBV11-2 and TRBJ1-5; D call uncertain. Trimming pared 5 bases from V and 3 bases from J, leaving 8 bases between. In germline, CDR1 is SGHAT, CDR2 FQNNGV. The CDR3 sequence is 13 residues long. CDR3 DNA: TGTGCCAGCAGCCTTACGAACAATCAGCCCCAGCATTTT. Residues: CASSLTNNQPQHF.

The V gene is TRBV4-2, the J gene TRBJ2-5, with TRBD2 identical over 7 bases. Trimming took 1 base from V and 4 from J; bases not matched to a gene: 9. CDR3 length equals 16 residues. The V gene's germline CDR1 is LGHNA and CDR2 YNFKEQ. CDR3 residues: CASSQGVGGPGETQYF. The CDR3 coding sequence is TGTGCCAGCAGCCAAGGAGTGGGAGGGCCCGGAGAGACCCAGTACTTC.

The chain uses TRBV30 and TRBJ1-5, with a possible D match to TRBD1 (5 bases). With 2 bases removed from V and 2 bases from J, the gap between germline ends came to 16 bases. Germline-derived CDR1 and CDR2 are GTSNPN and SVGIG (reference sequence). CDR3 length equals 16 residues. CDR3 amino acids: CAWSTLRQGGNQPQHF. CDR3 DNA sequence: TGTGCCTGGAGTACGTTGAGGCAGGGTGGCAATCAGCCCCAGCATTTT.

V and J are TRBV4-1 and TRBJ2-1; D remains ambiguous. The CDR3 is 14 residues long. The germline gives CDR1 MGHRA, CDR2 YSYEKL. With 1 base removed from V and 6 bases from J, the gap between germline ends came to 10 bases. In DNA form, the CDR3 reads TGCGCCAGCAGCCAAGGATTTTCGTTCAATGAGCAGTTCTTC. It yields the protein CASSQGFSFNEQFF.

The rearrangement uses TRBV20-1 and TRBJ1-5; TRBD1 matches 9 bases. The CDR3 contains 17 residues. Trimming at V came to 1 base and at J to 1 base, leaving 8 bases not matched to a gene. Germline V lookup: CDR1 DFQATT, CDR2 SNEGSKA (reference sequence). In nucleotides, the CDR3 is TGCAGTGCTAGAGTCCCGGGACAGGGAGTGAGCAATCAGCCCCAGCATTTT. It is translated as CSARVPGQGVSNQPQHF.

This chain connects TRBV12-3 or TRBV12-4 to TRBJ2-2; TRBD2 matches 8 bases. This CDR3 is 16 amino acids long. The V and J ends lost 7 bases and 5 bases, in that order; junction bases with no gene match: 12. This CDR3 reads CASTPVTGGPTGELFF. CDR3 coding DNA: TGTGCCAGCACCCCCGTAACGGGAGGGCCAACCGGGGAGCTGTTTTTT.

V gene TRBV24-1 combines with J gene TRBJ2-1; no firm D call. Trimming stripped 4 bases from V and 8 bases from J, with 5 bases between. CDR1 and CDR2 from the germline V gene are KGHDR and SFDVKD. This CDR3 is 11 amino acids long. In nucleotides, the CDR3 is TGTGCCACCAGTGAGGGGTATGAGCAGTTCTTC. Translated: CATSEGYEQFF.

The chain is built from TRBV25-1 and TRBJ2-3; D possibly corresponds to TRBD1 (6 bases). Germline loops: CDR1 MGHDK, CDR2 SYGVNS. Trimming took off 3 bases at V and 0 bases at J, with 10 bases between the two ends. CDR3 length: 15 residues. Here the CDR3 reads CASSDPGQSTDTQYF. In DNA form, the CDR3 reads TGTGCCAGCAGTGACCCAGGACAGAGCACAGATACGCAGTATTTT.

The V and J genes are TRBV18 and TRBJ2-5; D call uncertain. CDR3 length equals 14 residues. Deletions cut 2 bases from V and 5 bases from J, with 12 bases between. The germline V gene has CDR1 KGHSH and CDR2 LQKENI. CDR3 residues: CASSPSWLGETQYF. The CDR3 DNA reads as TGTGCCAGCTCACCATCCTGGCTCGGGGAGACCCAGTACTTC. The entire variable domain, with the rest obtained from reference TRBV18 and TRBJ2-5, is as follows: NAGVMQNPRHLVRRRGQEARLRCSPMKGHSHVYWYRQLPEEGLKFMVYLQKENIIDESGMPKERFSAEFPKEGPSILRIQQVVRGDSAAYFCASSPSWLGETQYFGPGTRLLVL.

The chain recombines TRBV19 with TRBJ2-3; D uncertain. The CDR3 loop spans 13 amino acids. Germline loops: CDR1 LNHDA, CDR2 SQIVND (reference sequence). The V end lost 11 bases, the J end lost 7 bases, and 19 bases lay between the germline ends. CDR3 residues: CASRTVPSNTQYF. CDR3 in DNA: TGTGCCTCAAGGACGGTTCCGTCGAATACGCAGTATTTT. The full variable domain, in which reference TRBV19 and TRBJ2-3 provide the parts outside the CDR3, is DGGITQSPKYLFRKEGQNVTLSCEQNLNHDAMYWYRQDPGQGLRLIYYSQIVNDFQKGDIAEGYSVSREKKESFPLTVTSAQKNPTAFYLCASRTVPSNTQYFGPGTRLTVL.

This chain connects TRBV7-2 to TRBJ2-3, with 11 bases matching TRBD2. This CDR3 spans 16 amino acids. Germline CDR1 and CDR2: SGHTA and FQGNSA. J gave up 1 base and V 5 bases, and 5 bases lay outside the gene matches. CDR3 DNA: TGTGCCAGCAGCCCACGACTAGCGGGACGCACAGATACGCAGTATTTT. It codes for CASSPRLAGRTDTQYF.

This clonotype occurred a few times. This chain links TRBV29-1 with TRBJ2-4, with a tentative D call TRBD2 (5 bases). The CDR3 extends over 14 amino acids. The V end lost 6 bases, the J end lost 2 bases, and 14 bases lay between the germline ends. Germline V gene lookup returns CDR1 SQVTM and CDR2 ANQGSEA. CDR3 nucleotides: TGCAGCGTCTTCCCCGGAGGAACCAAAAACATTCAGTACTTC. It is translated as CSVFPGGTKNIQYF.

The gene calls are TRBV19 and TRBJ1-2; the D is unclear. The V gene's germline CDR1 is LNHDA and CDR2 SQIVND (reference sequence). The CDR3 covers 14 residues. V was shortened by 2 bases and J by 0 bases, with 7 bases between the two germline ends. This CDR3 reads CASSIKISNYGYTF. The CDR3 nucleotides are TGTGCCAGTAGTATAAAGATTTCTAACTATGGCTACACCTTC.

The rearrangement links TRBV23-1 to TRBJ2-3; D is uncertain. TRBV23-1 counts as an open reading frame of uncertain function. Trimming pared 4 bases from V and 2 bases from J, leaving 19 bases between. The CDR3 runs to 17 residues. The CDR3 DNA is TGCGCCAGCAGTCCCCTCCCGGTCGGGCGAATCACAGATACGCAGTATTTT. Protein sequence: CASSPLPVGRITDTQYF.

V is TRBV29-1 and J is TRBJ2-1; the D gene is possibly TRBD2 (6 bases). The CDR3 contains 13 residues. V was cut by 7 bases and J by 2 bases, with 12 bases left in between. Germline CDR1 and CDR2: SQVTM and ANQGSEA. The CDR3 region is CSAAGRTYNEQFF. The CDR3 bases are TGCAGCGCCGCGGGAAGAACCTACAATGAGCAGTTCTTC.

The count of this clonotype is one. This chain joins TRBV29-1 and TRBJ1-2; 9 positions match TRBD1. Germline CDR1 reads SQVTM; CDR2 reads ANQGSEA. There are 12 residues in the CDR3. Trimming took 5 bases from V and 7 from J; bases not matched to a gene: 5. CDR3 sequence: CSVLDRGFGYTF. The CDR3 DNA is TGCAGCGTTCTGGACAGGGGATTTGGCTACACCTTC. Filled out from reference TRBV29-1 and TRBJ1-2, the complete variable domain reads SAVISQKPSRDICQRGTSLTIQCQVDSQVTMMFWYRQQPGQSLTLIATANQGSEATYESGFVIDKFPISRPNLTFSTLTVSNMSPEDSSIYLCSVLDRGFGYTFGSGTRLTVV.